The present T cell receptor beta chain was sequenced within a study of T cells in localized non-small cell lung cancer. Study-wide points: Heterogeneity within the tumor remains possible, as just one region underwent sequencing. Adjacent lung was found to contain a median about 50 of the top 100 tumor clones. Uninvolved adjacent lung had higher T cell clonality than tumor and all other tissues. A raised T cell density in blood coincided with lengthier overall survival.

Profiling relied on immunoSEQ multiplex PCR, and the TCRdb table lists in-frame clones only, not all of them. The sample lists some 41,000 clones; 83% were seen once. The V and J ends lost 3 bases and 4 bases respectively, with 9 bases between them. The CDR3 is 13 amino acids. CDR1 is LNHNV and CDR2 is YYDKDF in the germline V gene (reference sequence). Details on this clone: Antigen unknown.

The receptor's source is a man aged 35-69 years with stage II lung adenocarcinoma. The genes are TRBV15 and TRBJ1-2; tentatively, D is TRBD1 (5 bases). The material sequenced was PBMCs, taken before any cancer treatment. In DNA form, the CDR3 reads TGTGCCACCAGCAGGCGGGGCGGCTATGGCTACACCTTC. It specifies CATSRRGGYGYTF. Variable domain in full (rest from reference TRBV15 and TRBJ1-2): DAMVIQNPRYQVTQFGKPVTLSCSQTLNHNVMYWYQQKSSQAPKLLFHYYDKDFNNEADTPDNFQSRRPNTSFCFLDIRSPGLGDTAMYLCATSRRGGYGYTFGSGTRLTVV.